Below are 20 T cell receptor beta chains sequenced from a single sample in a study of cytomegalovirus exposure and HLA in healthy donors. Primers included in the PCR were 60 Vbeta and 13 Jbeta primers. The data were produced by immunoSEQ multiplex PCR, yet TCRdb's version contains in-frame clones alone and is incomplete. The sample contains 200,000 or so clones, 75% to 80% of which appear only once. Sample: PBMCs. Receptor source: a man aged 18 to 29 in good health and CMV-seronegative.

The V gene is TRBV5-5, the J gene TRBJ2-3; 9 bases align to TRBD2. Germline values: CDR1 SGHKS, CDR2 YYEKEE (reference sequence). This CDR3 region has 15 residues. J lost 6 bases, V lost 0 bases, and 5 bases had no gene match. This CDR3 reads CASSLVGLATDTQYF. CDR3 DNA: TGTGCCAGCAGCTTGGTGGGACTAGCAACCGATACGCAGTATTTT.

The chain carries TRBV5-1 and TRBJ1-5; a weak D match, TRBD1 (5 bases). Germline CDR1 and CDR2: SGHRS and YFSETQ. V was trimmed by 6 bases and J by 7 bases, leaving 23 bases between them. This CDR3 is built from 16 residues. The CDR3 loop reads CASILLQGGVDQPQHF. CDR3 in DNA: TGCGCCAGCATCCTCCTCCAGGGAGGGGTAGACCAGCCCCAGCATTTT.

The gene calls are TRBV10-3 and TRBJ1-1, with 8 nucleotides matching TRBD1. V was clipped by 2 bases and J by 3 bases; unmatched bases: 11. Germline lookup yields CDR1 ENHRY and CDR2 SYGVKD. This CDR3 has 17 residues. The CDR3 bases are TGTGCCATCAGTGAGGGTATGGACAGGGACCTCGACACTGAAGCTTTCTTT. Translation: CAISEGMDRDLDTEAFF.

The chain is built from TRBV6-5 and TRBJ1-2; 7 bases match TRBD1. The CDR3 spans 15 residues. V was clipped by 8 bases and J by 8 bases; unmatched bases: 17. CDR1 and CDR2 (germline): MNHEY, SVGAGI. CDR3 residues: CASFPRPGQSRGYTF. The CDR3 nucleotides are TGTGCCAGCTTTCCTCGACCGGGACAGTCGCGGGGCTACACCTTC.

The CDR3 DNA reads as TGCGCCAGCAGCTTGGGGCGCGGTCAAGAGACCCAGTACTTC. It encodes CASSLGRGQETQYF. This chain joins TRBV5-1 and TRBJ2-5; no firm D call. CDR1 and CDR2 from the germline V gene are SGHRS and YFSETQ. This CDR3 comprises 14 residues. The V end was cut by 0 bases, the J end by 2 bases, with 8 bases between.

This chain joins TRBV4-2 and TRBJ2-2; 8 bases are shared with TRBD1. The CDR3 loop spans 16 amino acids. Losses at the gene ends were 1 base for V and 4 bases for J; bases not matched to a gene: 5. Germline-derived CDR1 and CDR2 are LGHNA and YNFKEQ. The CDR3 nucleotides read TGTGCCAGCAGCCAAGCGCAGGACAGGGTCACCGGGGAGCTGTTTTTT. Protein: CASSQAQDRVTGELFF.

The chain combines TRBV15 with TRBJ2-5; D remains unclear. The V gene's germline CDR1 is LNHNV and CDR2 YYDKDF (reference sequence). This CDR3 contains 14 residues. V lost 4 bases and J lost 3, with 12 bases in between. The CDR3 is CATSTLPREETQYF. The CDR3 DNA reads TGTGCCACCAGCACCCTCCCGAGAGAAGAGACCCAGTACTTC.

This chain uses TRBV5-4 with TRBJ2-1, with 7 bases identical to TRBD2. V shed 3 bases, J shed 8 bases, and the junction held 11 bases outside the gene matches. CDR1 SGHNT and CDR2 YYREEE come from the germline V gene (reference sequence). The CDR3 runs 15 residues. CDR3 protein: CASSWAALGRDEQFF. The DNA of the CDR3 is TGTGCCAGCAGCTGGGCCGCACTGGGGAGGGATGAGCAGTTCTTC.

Regarding this clone: At one end the junction does not follow the germline gene, possibly because of a read error. This chain connects TRBV10-3 to TRBJ2-7; 7 nucleotides agree with TRBD1. Per germline, CDR1 ENHRY and CDR2 SYGVKD. The CDR3 is 14 amino acids. The CDR3 sequence: CAVSNTGVVTEQYF. In nucleotides, the CDR3 is TGTGCCGTCAGTAACACAGGGGTTGTTACCGAACAGTACTTC.

The chain combines TRBV25-1 with TRBJ1-1; D is unclear. Germline CDR1 MGHDK, CDR2 SYGVNS. The germline V and J ends were trimmed by 1 base and 3 bases, with 15 bases remaining between them. CDR3 length: 16 amino acids. CDR3 in amino acids: CASSELRAEGDTEAFF. The CDR3, as DNA: TGTGCCAGCAGTGAATTACGGGCAGAGGGCGACACTGAAGCTTTCTTT.

The V call is TRBV30, the J call TRBJ1-5; tentatively, D is TRBD1 (5 bases). There are 12 residues in the CDR3. Germline CDR1 GTSNPN, CDR2 SVGIG (reference sequence). V lost 5 bases to trimming and J lost 9 bases, with 14 bases between them. CDR3 bases: TGTGCCTGGGGGACCCGGGAGGGGCCCCAGCATTTT. Translated, it gives CAWGTREGPQHF.

This rearrangement joins TRBV28 to TRBJ1-1; 8 bases are a match to TRBD1. The germline CDR1 and CDR2 sequences are MDHEN and SYDVKM. The trim removed 8 bases at V and 5 bases at J, leaving 7 bases unmatched. The CDR3 runs 13 residues. CDR3 region: CASGGRGLTEAFF. The CDR3 bases are TGTGCCAGCGGGGGCAGGGGGCTAACTGAAGCTTTCTTT.

V usage is TRBV7-8 and J usage is TRBJ2-2; 14 bases are a match to TRBD2. Germline V lookup: CDR1 SGHVS, CDR2 FQNEAQ. Trimming at V came to 6 bases and at J to 5 bases, leaving 8 bases not matched to a gene. The CDR3 runs 17 residues. CDR3 sequence reads: CASSQGLAGVRTGELFF. The DNA of the CDR3 is TGTGCCAGCAGTCAGGGACTAGCGGGGGTGAGGACCGGGGAGCTGTTTTTT.

This clone was seen only a few times. V is TRBV5-1 and J is TRBJ2-3, with 8 bases fitting TRBD2. With 0 bases clipped from V and 4 bases from J, the junction kept 4 bases outside the gene matches. This CDR3 is 15 amino acids long. Germline-derived CDR1 and CDR2 are SGHRS and YFSETQ. The CDR3 DNA sequence: TGCGCCAGCAGCTTGGGGGGTAGCGGGGCAGATACGCAGTATTTT. The encoded protein is CASSLGGSGADTQYF.

V gene TRBV4-3 combines with J gene TRBJ2-7; 7 nucleotides agree with TRBD1. V shed 1 base, J shed 3 bases, and the junction held 6 bases outside the gene matches. The germline V gene has CDR1 LGHNA and CDR2 YSLEER. The CDR3 sequence is 15 residues long. The CDR3 protein is CASSQVAGGSYEQYF. DNA for the CDR3: TGCGCCAGCAGCCAAGTAGCAGGGGGAAGCTACGAGCAGTACTTC.

The V call is TRBV7-3, the J call TRBJ1-5, with D unclear. Germline V gene lookup returns CDR1 SGHTA and CDR2 FQGTGA. Between the trimmed V and J ends, which lost 0 bases and 0 bases, there was a span of 6 bases. There are 15 residues in the CDR3. CDR3 in DNA: TGTGCCAGCAGCTTAACTGGCAGTAGCAATCAGCCCCAGCATTTT. Protein sequence: CASSLTGSSNQPQHF.

DNA of the CDR3: TGTGCCAGCGCTCACAGGAGAACAGACAGCTCCAGCTCCTACAATGAGCAGTTCTTC. As protein: CASAHRRTDSSSSYNEQFF. V usage is TRBV21-1 and J usage is TRBJ2-1; the table's D call, TRBD1, was not checked against the DNA. TRBV21-1 is tagged as a pseudogene. CDR3 length: 19 amino acids.

The gene calls are TRBV15 and TRBJ1-3; D gene unclear. The V and J ends lost 1 base and 0 bases respectively, with 10 bases between them. The CDR3 sequence is 16 residues long. Germline CDR1 and CDR2: LNHNV and YYDKDF (reference sequence). The chain's CDR3 is CATSRVVPSSGNTIYF. The CDR3 DNA reads as TGTGCCACCAGCAGAGTGGTTCCGAGCTCTGGAAACACCATATATTTT. Complete variable domain (other parts from reference TRBV15 and TRBJ1-3): DAMVIQNPRYQVTQFGKPVTLSCSQTLNHNVMYWYQQKSSQAPKLLFHYYDKDFNNEADTPDNFQSRRPNTSFCFLDIRSPGLGDTAMYLCATSRVVPSSGNTIYFGEGSWLTVV.

The chain links TRBV4-2 to TRBJ2-5, with D tentatively TRBD2 (5 bases). The assigned J gene may be wrong: the sequence end matches TRBJ2-7 better. CDR3 length: 14 amino acids. Germline V gene lookup returns CDR1 LGHNA and CDR2 YNFKEQ. CDR3 protein: CASSQELGSYEQYF. The CDR3 DNA reads as TGTGCCAGCAGCCAAGAACTAGGCAGCTACGAGCAGTACTTC.

This chain links TRBV30 with TRBJ2-1, with D tentatively TRBD2 (5 bases). Trimming took 1 base from V and 5 from J, leaving 18 bases between them. Germline values: CDR1 GTSNPN, CDR2 SVGIG (reference sequence). The CDR3 spans 16 residues. In DNA form, the CDR3 reads TGTGCCTGGAGTGGCCGATCTCAGCGGAGCAACAATGAGCAGTTCTTC. It specifies CAWSGRSQRSNNEQFF. The full variable domain, its missing parts supplied by reference TRBV30 and TRBJ2-1, is SQTIHQWPATLVQPVGSPLSLECTVEGTSNPNLYWYRQAAGRGLQLLFYSVGIGQISSEVPQNLSASRPQDRQFILSSKKLLLSDSGFYLCAWSGRSQRSNNEQFFGPGTRLTVL.